This T cell receptor (beta chain) was profiled in a study of blood T cell repertoires in COVID-19. In the authors' methods: Estimates of nucleated cell counts were drawn from the amplification of reference gene primers. The assay was immunoSEQ multiplex PCR, and TCRdb's table has in-frame clones only and misses some. V, J and clone size are taken as reported in that table, and D and trimming were inferred from the DNA itself. The table shows roughly 59,000 clones, with roughly four fifths occurring only once. Sequenced material: peripheral blood. This clonotype was obtained from a human donor in a cohort sampled during active COVID-19.

The CDR3 DNA follows: TGTGCCAGCAGTGTCCGGGACAGACCCACAGATACGCAGTATTTT. It encodes CASSVRDRPTDTQYF. This chain joins TRBV2 and TRBJ2-3; 7 nucleotides match TRBD1. Germline loops: CDR1 SNHLY, CDR2 FYNNEI. V was pared by 4 bases and J by 2 bases, with 6 bases of the junction left unmatched. The CDR3 has 15 amino acids.